This T cell receptor beta chain was found in a study of beta chain features in type 1 diabetes. Study context: Sorted cells from all samples, numbering 95 million to 140 million, were examined. Study conclusions and caveats: A definitive answer on HLA type influencing TCRB rearrangement was not reached here. Over-representation of high TCR-expressing cells was a possible consequence of cDNA sequencing. TCRB CDR3 length was moderately but significantly reduced in all four CD4+ subsets of Type 1 diabetes patients.

Germline assignment: CDR1 MNHEY and CDR2 SVGAGI. CDR3 length: 14 amino acids. Trimming left V 6 bases short and J 2 bases short, with 14 bases between. Sequencing targeted expressed TCRB transcripts, as all isolated RNA had been reverse transcribed. The repertoire was sequenced with immunoSEQ multiplex PCR; TCRdb's copy has only in-frame clones and lacks some. The sample has 600,000 to 750,000 clones; around 12% are singletons. As to this clone: The antigen remains undetermined.

One heparinised blood draw, averaging about 120 mL, came from each donor. The specimen sequenced was naive CD4+ T cells from blood. The TCR comes from a man between 25 and 39 years old with type 1 diabetes. The rearrangement links TRBV6-5 to TRBJ2-7; D perhaps matches TRBD1 (6 bases). The CDR3 region is CASRPQGSPYEQYF. In DNA, the CDR3 is TGTGCCAGCAGGCCGCAGGGGAGTCCCTACGAGCAGTACTTC.